This is a list of T cell receptor beta chains from one sample in a study of OX40 agonist ivuxolimab in advanced cancers. Generated by immunoSEQ multiplex PCR, the TCRdb table keeps only in-frame clones and is missing some. The top ten hold about 2.7% of the sample, which has roughly 60,000 clones, 86% seen once. The sample here was CD4+ or CD8+ T cells sorted from blood, taken in a trial of the OX40 agonist ivuxolimab. These TCRs come from an adult with an advanced solid tumor such as melanoma, head and neck, liver or kidney cancer. CDR3s include the opening cysteine and the closing phenylalanine or tryptophan. D genes are given only for firm matches. Part of the rows lack a size; the others show once, few, many or a class for expanded clones.

D gene	clone size	V gene	J gene	CDR3 DNA	CDR3 protein
.	.	TRBV5-4	TRBJ2-6	TGTGCCAGCAGCCCAAGGACAGCTGGGGCCAACGTCCTGACTTTC	CASSPRTAGANVLTF
TRBD1	.	TRBV5-6	TRBJ1-2	TGTGCCAGCAGCCCAAACCAGCAGGGGGTTGGCTATGGCTACACCTTC	CASSPNQQGVGYGYTF
TRBD2	.	TRBV29-1	TRBJ2-3	TGCAGCGTTAGCCTAGCGGGGGGCACAGATACGCAGTATTTT	CSVSLAGGTDTQYF
TRBD2	once	TRBV7-9	TRBJ2-3	TGTGCCAGCAGTTTACTAGCGGGGGTTGGCACAGATACGCAGTATTTT	CASSLLAGVGTDTQYF
.	.	TRBV7-2	TRBJ2-7	TGTGCCAGCAGTGGGATCCGGTCATACGAGCAGTACTTC	CASSGIRSYEQYF
.	.	TRBV6-1	TRBJ2-5	TGTGCCAGCAGTAAGGACTTTCAAGAGACCCAGTACTTC	CASSKDFQETQYF
.	.	TRBV5-1	TRBJ2-5	TGCGCCAGCAGCTTGGCGCCCCTGGGGTCCTGGGAGACCCAGTACTTC	CASSLAPLGSWETQYF
TRBD1	few	TRBV6-4	TRBJ2-1	TGTGCCAGGGACAGGGGAAATGAGCAGTTCTTC	CARDRGNEQFF
.	.	TRBV11-2	TRBJ2-1	TGTGCCAGCAGCGTCGGACAGTACAATGAGCAGTTCTTC	CASSVGQYNEQFF
TRBD2	.	TRBV4-3	TRBJ2-1	TGCGCCAGCAGCCAAGAAACTCAGCGGGGGTACAATGAGCAGTTCTTC	CASSQETQRGYNEQFF
.	.	TRBV27	TRBJ2-7	TGTGCCAGCAGTTTCGGACGCGGTGGTGTGTACGAGCAGTACTTC	CASSFGRGGVYEQYF
TRBD1	.	TRBV11-2	TRBJ2-7	TGTGCCAGCAGCCCAATTAACAGGGGAAGGAGGACCTACGAGCAGTACTTC	CASSPINRGRRTYEQYF
TRBD1	.	TRBV7-8	TRBJ2-3	TGTGCCAGCAGCGCCCAGGGGGACGGGGCAGATACGCAGTATTTT	CASSAQGDGADTQYF
TRBD2	once	TRBV30	TRBJ2-7	TGTGCCTGGGATAGCGGGGGCTACGAGCAGTACTTC	CAWDSGGYEQYF
TRBD1	.	TRBV10-3	TRBJ1-1	TGTGCCATCAGTGAGGGGACAGGGATTGCTGAAGCTTTCTTT	CAISEGTGIAEAFF
.	.	TRBV27	TRBJ1-4	TGTGCCAGCAGTTTATCTGCAGGGGCTAATGAAAAACTGTTTTTT	CASSLSAGANEKLFF
TRBD1	.	TRBV7-8	TRBJ1-5	TGTGCCAGCAGCTTAGAGGGGGCGCGTAATCAGCCCCAGCATTTT	CASSLEGARNQPQHF
.	.	TRBV27	TRBJ1-1	TGTGCCAGCAACTCCGACCCGGGGGCCACTGAAGCTTTCTTT	CASNSDPGATEAFF
.	.	TRBV7-2	TRBJ2-3	TGTGCCAGCAGCCGCCTAGATACGCAGTATTTT	CASSRLDTQYF
.	.	TRBV5-8	TRBJ2-2	TGTGCCAGCAGCTCCAATACTTTGGGCGGCGCGAACACCGGGGAGCTGTTTTTT	CASSSNTLGGANTGELFF
TRBD1	few	TRBV4-2	TRBJ2-2	TGTGCCAGCAGCCAAGATATCCACAGGGGCGCCGGGGAGCTGTTTTTT	CASSQDIHRGAGELFF
TRBD2	.	TRBV2	TRBJ2-5	TGTGCCTCGACTGGCGGGGGGGCGACAGGGACCCAGTACTTC	CASTGGGATGTQYF
.	few	TRBV7-9	TRBJ1-1	TGTGCCAGCAGCTTAGGCCAGGGAGGGCCTGAAGCTTTCTTT	CASSLGQGGPEAFF
.	.	TRBV4-3	TRBJ2-2	TGCGCCAGCAGCCAAGAAAGGGCAACCGGGGAGCTGTTTTTT	CASSQERATGELFF
.	.	TRBV7-8	TRBJ2-3	TGTGCGAGTGGGGGTAGGATCGCAGATACGCAGTATTTT	CASGGRIADTQYF
.	.	TRBV7-9	TRBJ2-2	TGTGCCAGCGGGGGGCACAGACGACTGGAAACCGGGGAGCTGTTTTTT	CASGGHRRLETGELFF
TRBD1	.	TRBV6-5	TRBJ2-7	TGTGCCAGCAGTCGCGGACAGGGGGGGGAGTACTTC	CASSRGQGGEYF
.	.	TRBV7-2	TRBJ2-1	TGTGCCAGCAGTCGAGGTATCAATGAGCAGTTCTTC	CASSRGINEQFF
.	.	TRBV19	TRBJ2-1	TGTGCCAGTAGTCGGGCGGGGGCCGGGAATGAGCAGTTCTTC	CASSRAGAGNEQFF
TRBD2	.	TRBV7-9	TRBJ2-5	TGTGCCAGCAGCCGTAGCGGGGCCTCTTGGGAGACCCAGTACTTC	CASSRSGASWETQYF
TRBD2	.	TRBV4-2	TRBJ2-5	TGTGCCAGCAGCCAAGAGCGGGTTGACGGGGGGTACCAAGAGACCCAGTACTTC	CASSQERVDGGYQETQYF
TRBD1	.	TRBV28	TRBJ1-1	TGTGCCAGCAGTACAGGGACAGGCTTAATTCGGGGGACTGAAGCTTTCTTT	CASSTGTGLIRGTEAFF
TRBD2	once	TRBV4-3	TRBJ2-3	TGCGCCAGCTCTATGACTAGCGGGTCAATAAGCACAGATACGCAGTATTTT	CASSMTSGSISTDTQYF
TRBD1	.	TRBV6-6	TRBJ2-1	TGTGCCAGCACCGGCCGCGACAGGGGGCGCGATGAGCAGTTCTTC	CASTGRDRGRDEQFF
.	.	TRBV15	TRBJ2-1	TGTGCCACCAGCAGAGATGGGGCTAGACCGTTCTTC	CATSRDGARPFF
.	.	TRBV5-1	TRBJ2-5	TGCGCCAGCAGCTTGGAGGCGGGGAACCAAGAGACCCAGTACTTC	CASSLEAGNQETQYF
.	.	TRBV27	TRBJ2-2	TGTGCCAGCAGTTTATTTCGGGCCGGGGAGCTGTTTTTT	CASSLFRAGELFF
.	.	TRBV14	TRBJ2-1	TGTGCCAGCAGCCAAGATTTGCCGAATGAGCAGTTCTTC	CASSQDLPNEQFF
TRBD1	.	TRBV30	TRBJ2-7	TGTGCCTGGAGGATAGGACAGGACTACGAGCAGTACTTC	CAWRIGQDYEQYF
.	few	TRBV6-4	TRBJ2-3	TGTGCCAGCAGTGACTGGGACGGAAATACGCAGTATTTT	CASSDWDGNTQYF
TRBD1	.	TRBV5-4	TRBJ2-1	TGTGCCAGCAGCTTGGCCGGGACAGGGGTCTCCCATGAGCAGTTCTTC	CASSLAGTGVSHEQFF
.	.	TRBV5-1	TRBJ1-2	TGCGCCAGCAGTCCACCCGGTGCCCGCGAATATGGCTACACCTTC	CASSPPGAREYGYTF
TRBD1	.	TRBV2	TRBJ2-2	TGTGCCAGCAGATCGGACAGGGGGGTTACCGGGGAGCTGTTTTTT	CASRSDRGVTGELFF
.	.	TRBV30	TRBJ1-3	TGTGCCTGGAGTTCCGGGGATCGCAACACCATATATTTT	CAWSSGDRNTIYF
TRBD2	.	TRBV11-3	TRBJ2-5	TGTGCCAGCAGCTCGGGGGGGGAGACCCAGTACTTC	CASSSGGETQYF
.	.	TRBV18	TRBJ1-4	TGTGCCAGCTCACCAACGGCAGGCGGTGAAAAACTGTTTTTT	CASSPTAGGEKLFF
.	.	TRBV5-6	TRBJ1-3	TGTGCCAGCAGCTTGGTTGGCCAGTTGGCCACCATATATTTT	CASSLVGQLATIYF
.	.	TRBV6-5	TRBJ1-1	TGTGCCAGCAGTTACGGGGGGACAATGAACACTGAAGCTTTCTTT	CASSYGGTMNTEAFF
.	.	TRBV6-5	TRBJ2-4	TGTGCCGGCAGTTACTCATGGACAGAAAACATTCAGTACTTC	CAGSYSWTENIQYF
TRBD2	.	TRBV5-1	TRBJ2-3	TGCGCCAGCAGCTATAGCGGGCTGAGCACAGATACGCAGTATTTT	CASSYSGLSTDTQYF
TRBD2	.	TRBV7-2	TRBJ2-1	TGTGCCAGCAGCTTAGAAGCGGGGGGCATCTACAATGAGCAGTTCTTC	CASSLEAGGIYNEQFF
.	.	TRBV28	TRBJ2-7	TGTGCCAGCAGTTTATTCGGGCCCTACGAGCAGTACTTC	CASSLFGPYEQYF
.	.	TRBV11-2	TRBJ2-2	TGTGCCAGCAGCTTAGTGGCGGGGACGAACACCGGGGAGCTGTTTTTT	CASSLVAGTNTGELFF